This TCR beta chain appears in the sequencing data of a study of blood T cell repertoires in COVID-19. The CDR3 consists of 15 residues. Germline V gene sequence: CDR1 SNHLY, CDR2 FYNNEI. The germline V and J ends were trimmed by 4 bases and 2 bases, with 14 bases remaining between them. The assay was immunoSEQ multiplex PCR, and TCRdb's table has in-frame clones only and misses some. The sample shows about 80,000 clones, around 84% of them seen only once. The chain uses TRBV2 and TRBJ1-1; D is ambiguous. The sequence was obtained from a woman between 70 and 85 years old with acute or convalescent COVID-19. Sequencing used peripheral blood. The CDR3: CASSVGRRGNTEAFF. CDR3 nucleotides: TGTGCCAGCAGTGTAGGAAGGAGAGGAAACACTGAAGCTTTCTTT.